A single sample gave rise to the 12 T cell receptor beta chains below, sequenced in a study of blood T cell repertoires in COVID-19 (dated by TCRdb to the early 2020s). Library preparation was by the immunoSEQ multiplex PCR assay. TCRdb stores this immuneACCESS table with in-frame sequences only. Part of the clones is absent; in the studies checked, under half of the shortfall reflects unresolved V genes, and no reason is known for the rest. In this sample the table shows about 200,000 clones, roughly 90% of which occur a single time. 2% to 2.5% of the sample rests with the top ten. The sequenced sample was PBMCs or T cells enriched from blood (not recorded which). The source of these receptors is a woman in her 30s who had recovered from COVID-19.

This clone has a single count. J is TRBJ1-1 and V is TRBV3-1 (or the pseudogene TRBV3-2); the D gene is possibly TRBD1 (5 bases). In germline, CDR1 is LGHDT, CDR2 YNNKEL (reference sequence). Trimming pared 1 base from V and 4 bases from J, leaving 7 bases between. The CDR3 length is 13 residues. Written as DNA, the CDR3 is TGTGCCAGCAGCCAAGGCGGGGGCACTGAAGCTTTCTTT. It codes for CASSQGGGTEAFF.

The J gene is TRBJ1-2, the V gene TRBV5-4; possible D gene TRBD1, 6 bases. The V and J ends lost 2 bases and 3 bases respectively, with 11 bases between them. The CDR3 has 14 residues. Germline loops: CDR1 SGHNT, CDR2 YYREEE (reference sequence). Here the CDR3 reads CASSLGRGDYGYTF. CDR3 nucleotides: TGTGCCAGCAGCTTAGGCAGGGGCGACTATGGCTACACCTTC.

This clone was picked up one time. CDR3 in DNA: TGTGCCAGCAGCGTCACAGATTTACTCTCTGGAAACACCATATATTTT. Translation: CASSVTDLLSGNTIYF. The V and J genes are TRBV9 and TRBJ1-3; no firm D call. This CDR3 has 16 residues. The germline V gene encodes CDR1 SGDLS and CDR2 YYNGEE. Trimming took 2 bases from V and 0 from J, leaving 12 bases between them. The full variable domain, with the rest looked up from reference TRBV9 and TRBJ1-3, is DSGVTQTPKHLITATGQRVTLRCSPRSGDLSVYWYQQSLDQGLQFLIQYYNGEERAKGNILERFSAQQFPDLHSELNLSSLELGDSALYFCASSVTDLLSGNTIYFGEGSWLTVV.

CDR3 in amino acids: CASSGQRNTEAFF. CDR3 nucleotides: TGTGCCAGTTCGGGACAGAGGAACACTGAAGCTTTCTTT. This chain connects TRBV19 to TRBJ1-1, with 7 bases fitting TRBD1. Germline V gene sequence: CDR1 LNHDA, CDR2 SQIVND (reference sequence). The ends lost 8 bases at V and 1 base at J; junction bases unmatched: 4. CDR3 length: 13 residues.

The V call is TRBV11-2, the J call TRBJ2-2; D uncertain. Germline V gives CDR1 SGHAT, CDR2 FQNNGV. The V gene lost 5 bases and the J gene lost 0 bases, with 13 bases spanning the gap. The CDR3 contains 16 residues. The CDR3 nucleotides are TGTGCCAGCAGCCCCGTGGGCTTTTCGAACACCGGGGAGCTGTTTTTT. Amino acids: CASSPVGFSNTGELFF. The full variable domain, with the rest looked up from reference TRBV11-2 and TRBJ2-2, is EAGVAQSPRYKIIEKRQSVAFWCNPISGHATLYWYQQILGQGPKLLIQFQNNGVVDDSQLPKDRFSAERLKGVDSTLKIQPAKLEDSAVYLCASSPVGFSNTGELFFGEGSRLTVL.

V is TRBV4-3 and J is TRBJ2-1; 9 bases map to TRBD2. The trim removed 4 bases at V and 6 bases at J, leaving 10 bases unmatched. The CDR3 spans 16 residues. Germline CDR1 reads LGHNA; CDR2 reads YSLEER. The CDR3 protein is CASSPRLAVMGNEQFF. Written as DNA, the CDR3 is TGCGCCAGCAGCCCCCGACTAGCGGTTATGGGCAATGAGCAGTTCTTC.

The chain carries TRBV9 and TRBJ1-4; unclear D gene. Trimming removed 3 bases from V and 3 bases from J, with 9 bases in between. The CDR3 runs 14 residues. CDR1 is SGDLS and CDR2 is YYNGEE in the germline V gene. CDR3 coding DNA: TGTGCCAGCAGCGGGGTGGGCCCTAATGAAAAACTGTTTTTT. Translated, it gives CASSGVGPNEKLFF.

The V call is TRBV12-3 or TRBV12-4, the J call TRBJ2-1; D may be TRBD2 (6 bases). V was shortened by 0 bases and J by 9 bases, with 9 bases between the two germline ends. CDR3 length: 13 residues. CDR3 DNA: TGTGCCAGCAGTTTAGCGCGGGGTGGTGAGCAGTTCTTC. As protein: CASSLARGGEQFF.

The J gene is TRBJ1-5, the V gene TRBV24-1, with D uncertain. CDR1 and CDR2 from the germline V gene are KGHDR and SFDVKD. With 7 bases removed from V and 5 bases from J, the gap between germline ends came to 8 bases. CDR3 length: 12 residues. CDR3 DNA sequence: TGTGCCACCAGCGCGAGCTATCAGCCCCAGCATTTT. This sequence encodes CATSASYQPQHF.

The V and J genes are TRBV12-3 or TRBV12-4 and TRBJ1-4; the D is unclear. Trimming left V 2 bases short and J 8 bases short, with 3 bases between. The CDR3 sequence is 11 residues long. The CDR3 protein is CASSLQEKLFF. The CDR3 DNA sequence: TGTGCCAGCAGTTTACAGGAAAAACTGTTTTTT.

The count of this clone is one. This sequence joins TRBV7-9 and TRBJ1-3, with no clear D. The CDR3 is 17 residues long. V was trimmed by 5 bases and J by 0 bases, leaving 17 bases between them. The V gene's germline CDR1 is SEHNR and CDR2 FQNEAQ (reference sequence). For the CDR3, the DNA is TGTGCCAGCAGCACGCGGGAGGCGGGTGTCTCTGGAAACACCATATATTTT. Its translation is CASSTREAGVSGNTIYF.

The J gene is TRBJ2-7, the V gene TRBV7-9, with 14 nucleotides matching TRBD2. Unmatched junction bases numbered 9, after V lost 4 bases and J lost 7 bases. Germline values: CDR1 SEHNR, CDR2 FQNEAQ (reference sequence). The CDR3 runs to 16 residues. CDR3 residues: CASSWGTSGSSGEQYF. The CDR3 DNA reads TGTGCCAGCAGCTGGGGGACTAGCGGGAGTTCTGGGGAGCAGTACTTC. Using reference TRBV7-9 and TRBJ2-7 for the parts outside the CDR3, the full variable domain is DTGVSQNPRHKITKRGQNVTFRCDPISEHNRLYWYRQTLGQGPEFLTYFQNEAQLEKSRLLSDRFSAERPKGSFSTLEIQRTEQGDSAMYLCASSWGTSGSSGEQYFGPGTRLTVT.